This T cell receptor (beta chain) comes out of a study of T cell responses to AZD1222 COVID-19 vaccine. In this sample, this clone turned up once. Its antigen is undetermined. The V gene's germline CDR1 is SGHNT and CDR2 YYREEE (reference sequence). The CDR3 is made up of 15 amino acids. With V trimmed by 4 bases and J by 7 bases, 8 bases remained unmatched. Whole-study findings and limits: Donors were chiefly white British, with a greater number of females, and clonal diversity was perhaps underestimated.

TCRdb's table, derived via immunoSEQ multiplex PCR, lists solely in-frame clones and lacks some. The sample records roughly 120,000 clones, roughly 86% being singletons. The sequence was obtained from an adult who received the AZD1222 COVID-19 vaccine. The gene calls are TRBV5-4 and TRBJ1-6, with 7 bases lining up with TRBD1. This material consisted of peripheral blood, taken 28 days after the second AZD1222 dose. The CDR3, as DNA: TGTGCCAGCAGCCTTCTCACAGGGGAGAATTCACCCCTCCACTTT. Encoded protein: CASSLLTGENSPLHF.